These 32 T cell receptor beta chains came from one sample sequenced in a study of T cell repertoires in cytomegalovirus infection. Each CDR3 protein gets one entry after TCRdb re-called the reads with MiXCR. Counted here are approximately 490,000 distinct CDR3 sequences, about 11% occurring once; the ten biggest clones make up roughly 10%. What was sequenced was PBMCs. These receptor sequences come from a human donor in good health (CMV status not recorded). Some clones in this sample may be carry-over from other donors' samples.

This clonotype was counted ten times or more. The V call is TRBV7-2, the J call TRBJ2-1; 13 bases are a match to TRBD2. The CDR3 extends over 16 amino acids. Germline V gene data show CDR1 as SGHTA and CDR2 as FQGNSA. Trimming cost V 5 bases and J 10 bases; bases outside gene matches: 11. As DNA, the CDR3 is TGTGCCAGCAGCAGACGGACTAGCGGGGGCCCTGGGGAGCAGTTCTTC. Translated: CASSRRTSGGPGEQFF.

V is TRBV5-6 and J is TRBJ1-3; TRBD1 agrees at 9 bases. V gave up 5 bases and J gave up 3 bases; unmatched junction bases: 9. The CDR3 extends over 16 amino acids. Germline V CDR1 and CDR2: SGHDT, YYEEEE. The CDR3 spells CASSAGTGYGGNTIYF. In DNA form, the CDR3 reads TGTGCCAGCAGTGCCGGGACAGGGTATGGTGGAAACACCATATATTTT. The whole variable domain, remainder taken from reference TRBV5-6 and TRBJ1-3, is DAGVTQSPTHLIKTRGQQVTLRCSPKSGHDTVSWYQQALGQGPQFIFQYYEEEERQRGNFPDRFSGHQFPNYSSELNVNALLLGDSALYLCASSAGTGYGGNTIYFGEGSWLTVV.

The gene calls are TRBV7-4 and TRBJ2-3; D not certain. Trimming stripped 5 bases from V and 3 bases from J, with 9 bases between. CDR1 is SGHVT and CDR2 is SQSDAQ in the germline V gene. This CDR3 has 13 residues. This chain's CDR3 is CASSPKATDTQYF. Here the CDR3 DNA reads TGTGCCAGCAGCCCAAAAGCGACAGATACGCAGTATTTT.

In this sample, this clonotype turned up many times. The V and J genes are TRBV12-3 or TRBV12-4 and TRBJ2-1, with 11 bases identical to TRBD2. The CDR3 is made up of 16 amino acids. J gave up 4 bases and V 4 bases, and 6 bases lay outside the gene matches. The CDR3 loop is CASSSTSGRPYNEQFF. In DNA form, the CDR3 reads TGTGCCAGCAGTTCTACTAGCGGGAGACCGTACAATGAGCAGTTCTTC.

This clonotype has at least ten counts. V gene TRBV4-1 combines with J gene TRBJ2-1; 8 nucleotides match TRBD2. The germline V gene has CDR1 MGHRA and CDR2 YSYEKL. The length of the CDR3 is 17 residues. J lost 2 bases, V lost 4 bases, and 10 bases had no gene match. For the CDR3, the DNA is TGCGCCAGCAGCCCCCGACTAGCGCAGAGTCCCTACAATGAGCAGTTCTTC. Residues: CASSPRLAQSPYNEQFF.

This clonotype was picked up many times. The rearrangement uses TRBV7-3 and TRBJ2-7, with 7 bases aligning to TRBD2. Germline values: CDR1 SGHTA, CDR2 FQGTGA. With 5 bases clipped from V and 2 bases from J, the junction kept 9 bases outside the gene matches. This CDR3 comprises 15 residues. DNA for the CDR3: TGTGCCAGCAGCGCTCACCCCGGACTAGCCTACGAGCAGTACTTC. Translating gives CASSAHPGLAYEQYF.

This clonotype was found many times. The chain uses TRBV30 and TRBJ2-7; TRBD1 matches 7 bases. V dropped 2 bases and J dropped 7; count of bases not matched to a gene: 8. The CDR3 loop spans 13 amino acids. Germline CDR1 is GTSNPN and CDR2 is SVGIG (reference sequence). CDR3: CAWSLKGAREQYF. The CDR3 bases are TGTGCCTGGAGTTTGAAGGGGGCTCGAGAGCAGTACTTC.

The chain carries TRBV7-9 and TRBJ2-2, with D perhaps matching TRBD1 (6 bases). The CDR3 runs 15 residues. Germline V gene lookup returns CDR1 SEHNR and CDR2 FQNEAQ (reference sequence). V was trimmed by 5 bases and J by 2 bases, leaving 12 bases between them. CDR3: CASSRWDTNTGELFF. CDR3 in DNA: TGTGCCAGCAGCAGGTGGGACACAAACACCGGGGAGCTGTTTTTT.

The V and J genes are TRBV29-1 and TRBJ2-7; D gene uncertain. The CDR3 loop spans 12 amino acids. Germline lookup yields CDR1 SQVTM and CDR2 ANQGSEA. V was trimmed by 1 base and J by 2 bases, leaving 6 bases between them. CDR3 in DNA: TGCAGCGTTGAAGGGACCGCCTACGAGCAGTACTTC. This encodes CSVEGTAYEQYF.

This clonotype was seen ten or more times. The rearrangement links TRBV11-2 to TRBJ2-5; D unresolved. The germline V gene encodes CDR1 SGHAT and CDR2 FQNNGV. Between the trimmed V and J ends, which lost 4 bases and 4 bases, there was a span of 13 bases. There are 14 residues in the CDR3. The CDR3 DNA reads TGTGCCAGCAGCTACCTAAGGGTGGGAGAGACCCAGTACTTC. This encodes CASSYLRVGETQYF.

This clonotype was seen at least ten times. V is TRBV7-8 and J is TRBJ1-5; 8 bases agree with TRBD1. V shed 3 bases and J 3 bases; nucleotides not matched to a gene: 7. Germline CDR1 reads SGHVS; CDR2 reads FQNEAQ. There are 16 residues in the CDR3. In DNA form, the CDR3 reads TGTGCCAGCAGCTTCGTGACAGGGGAAGACAATCAGCCCCAGCATTTT. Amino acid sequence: CASSFVTGEDNQPQHF.

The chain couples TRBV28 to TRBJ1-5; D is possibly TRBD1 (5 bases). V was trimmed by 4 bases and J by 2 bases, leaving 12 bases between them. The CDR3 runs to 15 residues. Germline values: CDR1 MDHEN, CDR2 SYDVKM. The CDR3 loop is CASSWLRGGNQPQHF. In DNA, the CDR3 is TGTGCCAGCAGTTGGTTAAGGGGTGGCAATCAGCCCCAGCATTTT.

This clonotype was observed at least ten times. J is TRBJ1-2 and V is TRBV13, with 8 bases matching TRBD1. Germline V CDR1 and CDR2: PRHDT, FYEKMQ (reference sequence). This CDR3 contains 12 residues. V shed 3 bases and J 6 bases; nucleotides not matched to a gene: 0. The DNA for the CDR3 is TGTGCCAGCAGCTTGACAGGGGATGGCTACACCTTC. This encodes CASSLTGDGYTF.

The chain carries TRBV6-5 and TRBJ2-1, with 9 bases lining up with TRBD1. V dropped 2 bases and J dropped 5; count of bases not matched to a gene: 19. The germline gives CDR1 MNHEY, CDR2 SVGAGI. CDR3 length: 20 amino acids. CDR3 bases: TGTGCCAGCAGTTACGTCGCGGACCCCGCTGGGACAGGGCCGAACAATGAGCAGTTCTTC. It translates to CASSYVADPAGTGPNNEQFF.

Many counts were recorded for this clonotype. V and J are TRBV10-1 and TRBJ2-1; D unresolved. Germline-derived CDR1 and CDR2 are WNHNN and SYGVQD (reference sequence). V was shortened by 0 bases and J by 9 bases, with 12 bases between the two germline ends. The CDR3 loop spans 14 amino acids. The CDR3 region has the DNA TGCGCCAGCAGTGAGTCTCCGGAACTAAGTGAGCAGTTCTTC. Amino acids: CASSESPELSEQFF.

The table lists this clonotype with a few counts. The CDR3 nucleotides are TGTGCCTGGGAGACAGGGGGTGACACTGAAGCTTTCTTT. Protein product: CAWETGGDTEAFF. The rearrangement links TRBV30 to TRBJ1-1; 9 bases fit TRBD1. V lost 5 bases to trimming and J lost 3 bases; unmatched junction nucleotides: 4. Germline-derived CDR1 and CDR2 are GTSNPN and SVGIG (reference sequence). There are 13 residues in the CDR3.

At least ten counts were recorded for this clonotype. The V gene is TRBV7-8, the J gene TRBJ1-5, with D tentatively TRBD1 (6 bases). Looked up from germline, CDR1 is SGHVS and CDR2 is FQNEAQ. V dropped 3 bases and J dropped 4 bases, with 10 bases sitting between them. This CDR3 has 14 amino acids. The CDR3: CASSFDRRNQPQHF. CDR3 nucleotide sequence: TGTGCCAGCAGCTTCGACAGGAGAAATCAGCCCCAGCATTTT.

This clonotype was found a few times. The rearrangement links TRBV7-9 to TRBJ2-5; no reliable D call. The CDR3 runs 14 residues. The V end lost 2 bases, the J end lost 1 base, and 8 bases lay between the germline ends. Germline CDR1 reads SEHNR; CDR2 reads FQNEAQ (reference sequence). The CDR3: CASSLPSGQETQYF. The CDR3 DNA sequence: TGTGCCAGCAGCTTACCCTCCGGCCAAGAGACCCAGTACTTC.

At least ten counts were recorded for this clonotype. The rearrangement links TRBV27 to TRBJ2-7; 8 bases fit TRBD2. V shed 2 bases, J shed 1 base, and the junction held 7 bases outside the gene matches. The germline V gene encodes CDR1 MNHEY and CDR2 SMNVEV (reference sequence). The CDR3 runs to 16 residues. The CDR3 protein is CASSLRRAGGSYEQYF. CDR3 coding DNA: TGTGCCAGCAGTTTACGGCGCGCGGGGGGTTCCTACGAGCAGTACTTC.

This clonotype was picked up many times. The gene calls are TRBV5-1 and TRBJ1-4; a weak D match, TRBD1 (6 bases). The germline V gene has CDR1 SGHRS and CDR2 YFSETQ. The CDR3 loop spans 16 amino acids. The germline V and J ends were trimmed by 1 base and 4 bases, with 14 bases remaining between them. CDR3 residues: CASSLSDGGGNEKLFF. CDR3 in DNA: TGCGCCAGCAGCTTGTCGGACGGAGGGGGTAATGAAAAACTGTTTTTT.

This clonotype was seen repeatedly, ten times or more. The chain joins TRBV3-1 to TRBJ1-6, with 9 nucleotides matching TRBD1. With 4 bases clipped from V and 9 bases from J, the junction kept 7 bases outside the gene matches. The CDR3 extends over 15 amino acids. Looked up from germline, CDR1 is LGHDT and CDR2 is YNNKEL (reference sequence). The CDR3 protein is CASSRSGQGTSPLHF. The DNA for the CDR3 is TGTGCCAGCAGCCGTTCCGGACAGGGGACTTCACCCCTCCACTTT.

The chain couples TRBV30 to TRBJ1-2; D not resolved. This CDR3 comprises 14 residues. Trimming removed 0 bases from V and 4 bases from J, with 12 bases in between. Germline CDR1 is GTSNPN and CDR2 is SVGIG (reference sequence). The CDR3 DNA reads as TGTGCCTGGAGTGTACCCGGACCTGGCTATGGCTACACCTTC. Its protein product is CAWSVPGPGYGYTF.

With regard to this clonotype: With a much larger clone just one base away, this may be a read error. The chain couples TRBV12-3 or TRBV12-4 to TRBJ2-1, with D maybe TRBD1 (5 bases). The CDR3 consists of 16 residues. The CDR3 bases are TGTGCCGGCAGTCGCGGACAAGGCAACCTGCGCAATGAGCAGTTCTTC. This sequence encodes CAGSRGQGNLRNEQFF.

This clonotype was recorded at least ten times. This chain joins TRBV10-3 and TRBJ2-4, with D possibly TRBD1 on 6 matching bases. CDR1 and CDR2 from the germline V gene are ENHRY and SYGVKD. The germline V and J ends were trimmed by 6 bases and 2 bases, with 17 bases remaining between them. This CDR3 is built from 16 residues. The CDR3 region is CAISQTGTTSKNIQYF. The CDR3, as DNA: TGTGCCATCAGCCAGACCGGGACAACGTCCAAAAACATTCAGTACTTC.

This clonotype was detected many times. This CDR3 is CASSPIANSPLHF. As DNA, the CDR3 is TGTGCCAGCAGCCCGATCGCTAATTCACCCCTCCACTTT. This chain links TRBV7-3 with TRBJ1-6; D remains ambiguous. The V end was cut by 5 bases, the J end by 6 bases, with 8 bases between. This CDR3 is 13 amino acids long. From germline, CDR1 is SGHTA and CDR2 FQGTGA.

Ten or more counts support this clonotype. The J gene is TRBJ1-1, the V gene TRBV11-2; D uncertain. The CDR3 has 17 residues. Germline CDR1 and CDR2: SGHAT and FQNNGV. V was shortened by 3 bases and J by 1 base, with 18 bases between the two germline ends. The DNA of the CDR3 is TGTGCCAGCAGCTTTTTTAGTATTGGCGGACCGAACACTGAAGCTTTCTTT. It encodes CASSFFSIGGPNTEAFF. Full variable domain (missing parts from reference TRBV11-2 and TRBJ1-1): EAGVAQSPRYKIIEKRQSVAFWCNPISGHATLYWYQQILGQGPKLLIQFQNNGVVDDSQLPKDRFSAERLKGVDSTLKIQPAKLEDSAVYLCASSFFSIGGPNTEAFFGQGTRLTVV.

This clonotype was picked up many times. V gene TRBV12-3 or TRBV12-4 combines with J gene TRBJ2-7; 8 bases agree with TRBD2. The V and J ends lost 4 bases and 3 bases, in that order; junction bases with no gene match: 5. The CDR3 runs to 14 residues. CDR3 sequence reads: CASSSAGESYEQYF. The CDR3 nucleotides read TGTGCCAGCAGTTCAGCGGGAGAGAGCTACGAGCAGTACTTC.

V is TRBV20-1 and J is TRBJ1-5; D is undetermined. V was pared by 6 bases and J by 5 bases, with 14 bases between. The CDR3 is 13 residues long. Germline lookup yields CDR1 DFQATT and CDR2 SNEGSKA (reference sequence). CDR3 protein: CSAVGRSDQPQHF. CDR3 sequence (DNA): TGCAGTGCCGTGGGTAGGAGTGATCAGCCCCAGCATTTT.

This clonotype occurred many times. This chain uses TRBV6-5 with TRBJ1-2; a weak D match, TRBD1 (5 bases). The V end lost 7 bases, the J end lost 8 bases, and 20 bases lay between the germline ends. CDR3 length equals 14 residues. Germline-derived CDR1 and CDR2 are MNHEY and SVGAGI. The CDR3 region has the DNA TGTGCCAGCACCTCATGGGGCGGGGCGCGCGGCTACACCTTC. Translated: CASTSWGGARGYTF.

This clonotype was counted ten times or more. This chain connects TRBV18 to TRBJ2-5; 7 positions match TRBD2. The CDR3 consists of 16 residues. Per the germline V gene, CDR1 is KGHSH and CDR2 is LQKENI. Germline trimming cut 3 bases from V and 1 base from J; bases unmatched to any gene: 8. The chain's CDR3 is CASSPRLAKTQETQYF. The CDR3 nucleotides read TGTGCCAGCTCACCCCGACTAGCAAAGACCCAAGAGACCCAGTACTTC.

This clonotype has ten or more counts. The DNA for the CDR3 is TGTGCCAGCAGCTTATCGAGGGGAAGTAGGAGCACTGAAGCTTTCTTT. The encoded protein is CASSLSRGSRSTEAFF. The rearrangement joins TRBV7-9 to TRBJ1-1, with a weak D call TRBD1 (5 bases). Germline-derived CDR1 and CDR2 are SEHNR and FQNEAQ (reference sequence). Trimming took off 2 bases at V and 4 bases at J, with 17 bases between the two ends. CDR3 length: 16 amino acids.

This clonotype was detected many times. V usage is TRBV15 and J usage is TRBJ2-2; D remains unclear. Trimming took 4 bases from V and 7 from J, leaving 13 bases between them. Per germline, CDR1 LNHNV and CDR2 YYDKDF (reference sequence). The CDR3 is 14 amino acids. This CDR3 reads CATSNVPVDGELFF. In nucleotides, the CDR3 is TGTGCCACCAGCAATGTTCCCGTGGACGGGGAGCTGTTTTTT. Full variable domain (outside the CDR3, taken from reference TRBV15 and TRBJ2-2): DAMVIQNPRYQVTQFGKPVTLSCSQTLNHNVMYWYQQKSSQAPKLLFHYYDKDFNNEADTPDNFQSRRPNTSFCFLDIRSPGLGDTAMYLCATSNVPVDGELFFGEGSRLTVL.